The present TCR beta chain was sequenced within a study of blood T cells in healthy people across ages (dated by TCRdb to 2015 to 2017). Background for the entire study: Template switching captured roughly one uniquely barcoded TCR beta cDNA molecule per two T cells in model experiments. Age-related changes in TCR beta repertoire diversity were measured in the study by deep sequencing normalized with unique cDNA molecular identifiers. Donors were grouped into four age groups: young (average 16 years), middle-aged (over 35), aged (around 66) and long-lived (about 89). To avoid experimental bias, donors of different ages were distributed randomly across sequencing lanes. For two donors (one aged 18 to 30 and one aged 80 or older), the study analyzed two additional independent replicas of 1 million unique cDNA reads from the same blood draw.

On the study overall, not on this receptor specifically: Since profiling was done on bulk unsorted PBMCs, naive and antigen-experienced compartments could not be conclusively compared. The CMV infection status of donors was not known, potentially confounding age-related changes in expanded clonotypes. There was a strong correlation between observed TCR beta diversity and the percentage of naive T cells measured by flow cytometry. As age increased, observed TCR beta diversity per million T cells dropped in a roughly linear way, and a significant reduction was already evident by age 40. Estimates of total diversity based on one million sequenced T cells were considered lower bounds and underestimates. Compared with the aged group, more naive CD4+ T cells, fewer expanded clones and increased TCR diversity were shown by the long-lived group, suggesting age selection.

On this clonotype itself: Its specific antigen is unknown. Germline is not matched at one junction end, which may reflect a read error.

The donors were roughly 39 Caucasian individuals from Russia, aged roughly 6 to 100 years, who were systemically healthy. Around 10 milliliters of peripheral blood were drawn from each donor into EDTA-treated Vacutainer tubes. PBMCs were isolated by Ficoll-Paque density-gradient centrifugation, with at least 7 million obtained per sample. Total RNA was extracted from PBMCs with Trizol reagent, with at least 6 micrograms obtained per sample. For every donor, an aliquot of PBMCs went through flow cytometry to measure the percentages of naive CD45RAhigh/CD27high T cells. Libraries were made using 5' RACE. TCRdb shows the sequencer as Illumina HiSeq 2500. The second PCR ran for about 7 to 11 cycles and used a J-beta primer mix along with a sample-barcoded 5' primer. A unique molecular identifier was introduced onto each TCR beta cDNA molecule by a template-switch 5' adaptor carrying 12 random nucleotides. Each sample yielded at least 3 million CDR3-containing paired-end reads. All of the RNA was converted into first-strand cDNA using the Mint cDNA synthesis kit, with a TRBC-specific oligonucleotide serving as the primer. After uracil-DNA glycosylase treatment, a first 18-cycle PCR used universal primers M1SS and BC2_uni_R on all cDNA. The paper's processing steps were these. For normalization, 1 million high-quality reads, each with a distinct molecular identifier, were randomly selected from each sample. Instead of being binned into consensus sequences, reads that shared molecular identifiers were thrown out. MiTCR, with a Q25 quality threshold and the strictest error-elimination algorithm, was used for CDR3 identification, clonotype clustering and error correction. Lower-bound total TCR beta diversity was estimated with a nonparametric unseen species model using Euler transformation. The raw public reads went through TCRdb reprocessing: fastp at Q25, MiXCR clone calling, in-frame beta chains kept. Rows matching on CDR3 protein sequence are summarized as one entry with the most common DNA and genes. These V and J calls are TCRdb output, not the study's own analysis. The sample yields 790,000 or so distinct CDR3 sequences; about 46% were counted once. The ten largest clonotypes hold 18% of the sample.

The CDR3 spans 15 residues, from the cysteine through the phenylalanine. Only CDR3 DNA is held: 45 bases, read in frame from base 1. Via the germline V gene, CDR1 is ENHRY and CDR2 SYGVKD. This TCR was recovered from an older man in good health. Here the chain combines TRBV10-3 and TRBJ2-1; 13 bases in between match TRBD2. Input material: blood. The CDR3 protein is CAVSGLAGDYNEQFF. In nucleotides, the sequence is TGTGCCGTCAGTGGACTAGCGGGAGACTACAATGAGCAGTTCTTC.